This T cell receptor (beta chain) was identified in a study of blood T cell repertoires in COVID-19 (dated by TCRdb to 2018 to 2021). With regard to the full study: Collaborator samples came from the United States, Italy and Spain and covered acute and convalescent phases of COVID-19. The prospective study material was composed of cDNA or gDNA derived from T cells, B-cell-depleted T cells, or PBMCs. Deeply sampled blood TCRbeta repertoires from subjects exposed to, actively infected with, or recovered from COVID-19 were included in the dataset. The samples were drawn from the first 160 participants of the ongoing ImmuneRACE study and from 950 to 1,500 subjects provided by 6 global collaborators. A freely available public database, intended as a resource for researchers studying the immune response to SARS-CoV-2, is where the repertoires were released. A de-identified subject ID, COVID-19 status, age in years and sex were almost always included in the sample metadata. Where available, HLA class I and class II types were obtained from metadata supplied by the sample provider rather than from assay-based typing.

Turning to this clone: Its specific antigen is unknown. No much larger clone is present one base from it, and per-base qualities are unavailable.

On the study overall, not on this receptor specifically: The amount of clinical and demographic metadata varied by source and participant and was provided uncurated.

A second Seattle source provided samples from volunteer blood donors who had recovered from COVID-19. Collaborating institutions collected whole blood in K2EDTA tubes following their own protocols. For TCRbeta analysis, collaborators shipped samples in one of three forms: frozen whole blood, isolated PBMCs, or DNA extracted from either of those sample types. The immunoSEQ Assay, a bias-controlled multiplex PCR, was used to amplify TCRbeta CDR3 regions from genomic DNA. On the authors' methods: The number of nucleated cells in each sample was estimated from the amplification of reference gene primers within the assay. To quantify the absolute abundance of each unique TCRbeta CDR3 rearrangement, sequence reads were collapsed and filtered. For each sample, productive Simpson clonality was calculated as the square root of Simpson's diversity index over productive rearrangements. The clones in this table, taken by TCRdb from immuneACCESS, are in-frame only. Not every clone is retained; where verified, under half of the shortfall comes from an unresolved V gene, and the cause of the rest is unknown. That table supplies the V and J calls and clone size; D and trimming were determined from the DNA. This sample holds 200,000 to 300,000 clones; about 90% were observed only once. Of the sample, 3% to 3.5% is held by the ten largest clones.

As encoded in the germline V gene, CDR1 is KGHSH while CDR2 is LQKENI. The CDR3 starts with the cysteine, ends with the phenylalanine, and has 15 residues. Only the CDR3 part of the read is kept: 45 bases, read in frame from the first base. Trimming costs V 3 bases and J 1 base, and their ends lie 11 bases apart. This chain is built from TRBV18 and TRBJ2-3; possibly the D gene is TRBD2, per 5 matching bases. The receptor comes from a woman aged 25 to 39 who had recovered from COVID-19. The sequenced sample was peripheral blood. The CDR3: CASSPLGSGTDTQYF. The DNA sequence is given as TGTGCCAGCTCACCGTTGGGGAGCGGCACAGATACGCAGTATTTT. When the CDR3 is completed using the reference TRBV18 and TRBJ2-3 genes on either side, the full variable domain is NAGVMQNPRHLVRRRGQEARLRCSPMKGHSHVYWYRQLPEEGLKFMVYLQKENIIDESGMPKERFSAEFPKEGPSILRIQQVVRGDSAAYFCASSPLGSGTDTQYFGPGTRLTVL.